Listed below are T cell receptor beta chains from one sample, sequenced in a study of blood T cell repertoires in COVID-19. Method: immunoSEQ multiplex PCR; TCRdb's copy keeps in-frame clones and lacks some. The sample holds 350,000 to 450,000 clones, around 84% seen once. Sequenced material: peripheral blood. Receptor source: a young woman with acute or convalescent COVID-19. CDR3s include the opening cysteine and the closing phenylalanine or tryptophan. D genes are given only for firm matches. Rows give clone size only sometimes, using once, few, many, or a class for an expanded clone.

d_gene	v_gene	j_gene	abundance	CDR3aa	CDR3nt
TRBD1	TRBV29-1	TRBJ1-2	NA	CSVEVTGQGGYGVYGYTF	TGCAGCGTTGAAGTAACGGGACAGGGCGGGTACGGTGTCTATGGCTACACCTTC
TRBD1	TRBV2	TRBJ2-2	NA	CASKRSAGGDGELFF	TGTGCCAGCAAAAGGTCCGCAGGGGGTGACGGGGAGCTGTTTTTT
NA	TRBV5-1	TRBJ2-1	NA	CASSQDSGSYNEQFF	TGCGCCAGCAGCCAGGACTCCGGCTCCTACAATGAGCAGTTCTTC
TRBD2	TRBV7-2	TRBJ2-3	NA	CASSLSGRFTDTQYF	TGTGCCAGCAGCTTAAGCGGGAGGTTCACAGATACGCAGTATTTT
NA	TRBV4-1	TRBJ2-1	few	CASSQERLAVQGEQFF	TGCGCCAGCAGCCAGGAGCGACTAGCCGTACAGGGCGAGCAGTTCTTC
NA	TRBV3-1/TRBV3-2	TRBJ1-3	once	CASSRTGTRRNTIYF	TGTGCCAGCAGCCGAACCGGGACACGCAGAAACACCATATATTTT
NA	TRBV30	TRBJ2-1	NA	CAWKAADEQFF	TGTGCCTGGAAAGCTGCGGATGAGCAGTTCTTC
NA	TRBV21-1	TRBJ2-3	once	CASGLRTDTQYF	TGTGCCAGTGGGCTCCGCACAGATACGCAGTATTTT
NA	TRBV20-1	TRBJ1-4	NA	CSASTDEKLFF	TGCAGTGCTAGTACGGATGAAAAACTGTTTTTT
NA	TRBV28	TRBJ1-2	NA	CASSLFPGNYGYTF	TGTGCCAGCAGCCTTTTCCCAGGGAACTATGGCTACACCTTC
NA	TRBV7-3	TRBJ2-5	NA	CASSRGSTGTQYF	TGTGCCAGCAGCCGCGGGTCCACCGGGACCCAGTACTTC
TRBD2	TRBV11-2	TRBJ2-2	NA	CASSQLGTSGVDMGGELFF	TGTGCCAGCAGCCAACTCGGGACTAGCGGGGTCGATATGGGCGGGGAGCTGTTTTTT
NA	TRBV10-3	TRBJ1-1	NA	CAIRISDTEAFF	TGTGCCATCAGGATCTCGGACACTGAAGCTTTCTTT
NA	TRBV7-9	TRBJ2-3	NA	CASSPEEERGTDTQYF	TGTGCCAGCAGCCCCGAAGAGGAGCGGGGCACAGATACGCAGTATTTT
TRBD1	TRBV6-2/TRBV6-3	TRBJ2-7	NA	CASSSRTGVTYEQYF	TGTGCCAGCAGTTCCAGGACAGGGGTCACCTACGAGCAGTACTTC
TRBD1	TRBV6-5	TRBJ2-5	NA	CASSYTDRAQETQYF	TGTGCCAGCAGTTATACTGACAGGGCCCAAGAGACCCAGTACTTC
TRBD1	TRBV5-8	TRBJ1-2	NA	CASSSPGTGGSRGYTF	TGTGCCAGCAGCTCGCCCGGGACAGGGGGCTCGCGGGGCTACACCTTC
NA	TRBV24-1	TRBJ1-2	NA	CATSDPRGGGVDGYTF	TGTGCCACCAGTGATCCCCGCGGCGGGGGCGTAGATGGCTACACCTTC
NA	TRBV5-3	TRBJ1-5	NA	CARSFSPGAQPQHF	TGTGCCAGAAGCTTCTCCCCTGGGGCCCAGCCCCAGCATTTT
TRBD2	TRBV7-9	TRBJ2-7	NA	CASSPGGAKYF	TGTGCCAGCAGCCCCGGGGGGGCAAAGTACTTC
NA	TRBV5-1	TRBJ1-1	NA	CASSSRGRDTEAFF	TGCGCCAGCAGCTCCAGGGGAAGGGACACTGAAGCTTTCTTT
NA	TRBV6-5	TRBJ2-3	NA	CASSDRGPSTDTQYF	TGTGCCAGCAGCGACAGAGGCCCTAGCACAGATACGCAGTATTTT
NA	TRBV12-2	TRBJ1-2	few	CASRPSGQGDSYGYTF	TGTGCAAGTCGCCCAAGCGGGCAGGGGGATAGCTATGGCTACACCTTC
NA	TRBV30	TRBJ1-2	NA	CAWSRPLGATYGYTF	TGTGCCTGGAGTCGCCCCCTGGGGGCGACCTATGGCTACACCTTC
NA	TRBV7-3	TRBJ1-6	NA	CASSPGGRYDSPLHF	TGTGCCAGCAGCCCTGGGGGCAGATATGATTCACCCCTCCACTTT
NA	TRBV27	TRBJ2-1	NA	CASSYRGTNYYNEQFF	TGTGCCAGCAGTTACCGCGGGACCAACTACTACAATGAGCAGTTCTTC
NA	TRBV5-8	TRBJ1-2	NA	CASSRGGPNYGYTF	TGTGCCAGCAGCCGTGGGGGCCCTAACTATGGCTACACCTTC
NA	TRBV5-4	TRBJ1-1	NA	CASSLGGLNTEAFF	TGTGCCAGCAGCTTAGGGGGACTAAACACTGAAGCTTTCTTT
NA	TRBV24-1	TRBJ2-1	NA	CATSDPDSPGHGEQFF	TGTGCCACCAGTGATCCAGACTCCCCAGGGCATGGAGAGCAGTTCTTC
NA	TRBV6-1	TRBJ1-6	NA	CASSENFLNSPLHF	TGTGCCAGCAGTGAAAACTTCCTAAATTCACCCCTCCACTTT
NA	TRBV30	TRBJ2-5	NA	CAWSWRGGGQTQYF	TGTGCCTGGAGTTGGAGGGGGGGCGGGCAGACCCAGTACTTC
NA	TRBV3-1/TRBV3-2	TRBJ2-5	few	CASSHPRGGEETQYF	TGTGCCAGCAGCCACCCCCGTGGAGGTGAGGAGACCCAGTACTTC
TRBD1	TRBV5-6	TRBJ2-7	NA	CASSGGTGFYEQYF	TGTGCCAGCAGCGGTGGGACAGGGTTCTACGAGCAGTACTTC
TRBD1	TRBV6-5	TRBJ1-2	NA	CASSYYRQGTNYGYTF	TGTGCCAGCAGTTACTACCGACAGGGGACCAACTATGGCTACACCTTC
NA	TRBV4-1	TRBJ2-3	once	CASSQDLNGGPTDTQYF	TGCGCCAGCAGCCAAGATCTGAACGGGGGGCCAACAGATACGCAGTATTTT
TRBD2	TRBV12-5	TRBJ2-7	NA	CASGLGLAGDGSYEQYF	TGTGCTAGTGGTTTGGGACTAGCGGGAGACGGTTCCTACGAGCAGTACTTC
NA	TRBV28	TRBJ1-2	NA	CASSLSGLGTSIGYTF	TGTGCCAGCAGTTTAAGTGGGCTGGGCACCTCTATTGGCTACACCTTC
NA	TRBV11-1	TRBJ2-5	NA	CASSLSGLQETQYF	TGTGCCAGCAGCTTATCAGGACTGCAAGAGACCCAGTACTTC
TRBD1	TRBV6-4	TRBJ2-1	few	CASSDGGTGEHNEQFF	TGTGCCAGCAGTGACGGCGGGACAGGGGAACACAATGAGCAGTTCTTC
NA	TRBV4-1	TRBJ1-2	NA	CASSQDWAQTNYGYTF	TGCGCCAGCAGCCAAGATTGGGCACAGACTAACTATGGCTACACCTTC
NA	TRBV18	TRBJ1-1	NA	CASSSSRAGKNTEAFF	TGTGCCAGCTCTTCCAGTAGGGCAGGGAAGAACACTGAAGCTTTCTTT
NA	TRBV9	TRBJ2-3	few	CASSVAVSSETQYF	TGTGCCAGCAGCGTAGCAGTTAGCTCCGAAACGCAGTATTTT
NA	TRBV13	TRBJ1-2	NA	CASSKEGAGGYTF	TGTGCCAGCAGCAAAGAAGGGGCGGGGGGCTACACCTTC
NA	TRBV7-3	TRBJ2-5	NA	CASSTGTGETQYF	TGTGCCAGCAGCACAGGGACCGGTGAGACCCAGTACTTC
NA	TRBV21-1	TRBJ2-5	NA	CASSRDRENKTQYF	TGTGCCAGCAGCAGGGACAGGGAGAATAAGACCCAGTACTTC
NA	TRBV3-1/TRBV3-2	TRBJ1-6	few	CASSQGPGGRNNSPLHF	TGTGCCAGCAGCCAAGGGCCGGGGGGCCGGAATAATTCACCCCTCCACTTT
TRBD2	TRBV7-3	TRBJ2-7	NA	CASSLMGGNEQYF	TGTGCCAGCAGCTTAATGGGAGGGAACGAGCAGTACTTC
NA	TRBV10-3	TRBJ1-2	few	CAISDPDLGGYGYTF	TGTGCCATCAGTGACCCCGACCTAGGGGGCTATGGCTACACCTTC
NA	TRBV29-1	TRBJ1-1	NA	CSVEARANTEAFF	TGCAGCGTTGAGGCCAGGGCCAACACTGAAGCTTTCTTT